This entry lists 11 T cell receptor beta chains sequenced from one sample in a study of regulatory T cells in long-lasting Graves disease. Both iRepertoire HTBI primers and Arm-PCR of CDR3 regions were used to build the TCR beta libraries. MiXCR, run by TCRdb on the multiplex PCR reads, gives a single entry per CDR3 protein. Counted here are 450,000 to 650,000 distinct CDR3 sequences, about 15% occurring once; the ten biggest clones make up approximately 25%. Time point given: newly diagnosed GD, antithyroid drugs for less than 3 months. RNA isolated from PBMCs was used to make the TCR library. These data were also filed under a second study, of T cells in Graves' hyperthyroidism and ophthalmopathy.

The sample in question was peripheral blood mononuclear cells (PBMCs), obtained at new diagnosis, from a patient treated with antithyroid drugs. The receptors come from a middle-aged woman with Graves disease.

The chain couples TRBV7-9 to TRBJ2-3; 7 positions agree with TRBD2. Germline CDR1 SEHNR, CDR2 FQNEAQ (reference sequence). V lost 2 bases to trimming and J lost 5 bases; unmatched junction nucleotides: 7. CDR3 size: 15 residues. CDR3 DNA sequence: TGTGCCAGCAGCTTACCACTAGCGTATGGAGATACGCAGTATTTT. It codes for CASSLPLAYGDTQYF.

This clonotype was seen more than once but under ten times. The genes are TRBV7-2 and TRBJ1-4; D unresolved. V lost 1 base and J lost 7, with 10 bases in between. The length of the CDR3 is 14 residues. Germline V gives CDR1 SGHTA, CDR2 FQGNSA. CDR3 nucleotide sequence: TGTGCCAGCAGCTTAGAATCCACGGGTGAAAAACTGTTTTTT. This sequence encodes CASSLESTGEKLFF. Drawing the rest from reference TRBV7-2 and TRBJ1-4, the complete variable domain is GAGVSQSPSNKVTEKGKDVELRCDPISGHTALYWYRQSLGQGLEFLIYFQGNSAPDKSGLPSDRFSAERTGGSVSTLTIQRTQQEDSAVYLCASSLESTGEKLFFGSGTQLSVL.

The CDR3 nucleotides are TGCGCCAGCAGCTTGGGGGGAACGCACGACACTGAAGCTTTCTTT. Translation: CASSLGGTHDTEAFF. This chain links TRBV5-1 with TRBJ1-1; D gene ambiguous. V was shortened by 0 bases and J by 3 bases, with 12 bases between the two germline ends. The V gene's germline CDR1 is SGHRS and CDR2 YFSETQ. CDR3 length: 15 residues.

V usage is TRBV20-1 and J usage is TRBJ1-1; a weak D match, TRBD1 (5 bases). Trimming stripped 1 base from V and 0 bases from J, with 15 bases between. The CDR3 runs 16 residues. CDR1 DFQATT and CDR2 SNEGSKA come from the germline V gene (reference sequence). The CDR3 coding sequence is TGCAGTGCTAGAGTCTGGGACGCGCCCTTGAACACTGAAGCTTTCTTT. Translating gives CSARVWDAPLNTEAFF.

This clonotype was detected only a few times. This sequence joins TRBV10-3 and TRBJ1-1; D is possibly TRBD1 (6 bases). CDR1 is ENHRY and CDR2 is SYGVKD in the germline V gene. The V end lost 4 bases, the J end lost 4 bases, and 16 bases lay between the germline ends. The CDR3 is 15 amino acids. The CDR3 loop is CAISVTLQGPTEAFF. In DNA form, the CDR3 reads TGTGCCATCAGTGTCACCCTACAGGGCCCCACTGAAGCTTTCTTT.

This clonotype was recorded at least ten times. CDR3 coding DNA: TGTGCCAGCAGTCCTAATCTCGGACAGAACACTGAAGCTTTCTTT. Translating gives CASSPNLGQNTEAFF. The chain recombines TRBV2 with TRBJ1-1; D perhaps matches TRBD1 (5 bases). The CDR3 loop spans 15 amino acids. Trimming shortened V by 5 bases and J by 1 base, and 14 bases separated the two germline ends. Germline values: CDR1 SNHLY, CDR2 FYNNEI.

This clonotype has at least ten counts. The chain carries TRBV10-3 and TRBJ2-1, with 12 bases identical to TRBD2. Germline trimming cut 6 bases from V and 0 bases from J; bases unmatched to any gene: 9. The CDR3 is 18 amino acids. Germline V gives CDR1 ENHRY, CDR2 SYGVKD. The CDR3 here is CAIRRLAGELSSYNEQFF. The CDR3 bases are TGTGCCATCAGGAGACTAGCGGGGGAGCTCAGCTCCTACAATGAGCAGTTCTTC.

This clonotype was seen at least ten times. The rearrangement uses TRBV5-1 and TRBJ1-2, with D unclear. Germline CDR1 and CDR2: SGHRS and YFSETQ. With 1 base removed from V and 4 bases from J, the gap between germline ends came to 11 bases. The CDR3 has 14 amino acids. The CDR3 DNA reads as TGCGCCAGCAGCTTGCGCACAGCCGGCTATGGCTACACCTTC. This codes for CASSLRTAGYGYTF.

This clonotype was counted between two and nine times. The junction does not match germline at one end; this may be a read error. The chain recombines TRBV12-3 or TRBV12-4 with TRBJ2-1; 7 positions agree with TRBD1. There are 14 residues in the CDR3. The CDR3 sequence: CASTGTAIHNEQLF. CDR3 bases: TGTGCCAGCACTGGGACAGCCATCCACAATGAGCAGCTCTTC.

The rearrangement links TRBV7-9 to TRBJ1-1, with 7 bases that match TRBD1. Looked up from germline, CDR1 is SEHNR and CDR2 is FQNEAQ (reference sequence). J gave up 8 bases and V 5 bases, and 14 bases lay outside the gene matches. The CDR3 runs to 15 residues. CDR3 bases: TGTGCCAGCAGCCCTTACGAGACAGGGCGATTCGAAGCTTTCTTT. This encodes CASSPYETGRFEAFF.

This clonotype was observed at least ten times. The chain couples TRBV30 to TRBJ2-7; no firm D call. This CDR3 is built from 12 residues. V lost 4 bases and J lost 6, with 13 bases in between. CDR1 and CDR2 (germline): GTSNPN, SVGIG (reference sequence). The chain's CDR3 is CAWKGSLREQYF. CDR3 DNA sequence: TGTGCCTGGAAGGGCAGTCTTCGCGAGCAGTACTTC.